The 27 T cell receptor beta chains below were found in one sample sequenced in a study of T cell responses to AZD1222 COVID-19 vaccine. Assay: immunoSEQ multiplex PCR; the TCRdb copy retains only in-frame clones and omits some. Of about 120,000 clones listed, around nine tenths are singletons. Here the sequenced sample was peripheral blood, taken on day 0 of AZD1222 vaccination. The receptor source for this set is an adult in good health.

The chain is built from TRBV20-1 and TRBJ1-6; no reliable D call. Germline lookup yields CDR1 DFQATT and CDR2 SNEGSKA (reference sequence). The V end lost 3 bases, the J end lost 9 bases, and 9 bases lay between the germline ends. The CDR3 is made up of 12 amino acids. The CDR3 DNA reads as TGCAGTGCTAGTAGGTCAGGTTCACCCCTCCACTTT. It encodes CSASRSGSPLHF.

The chain recombines TRBV5-4 with TRBJ1-1, with TRBD1 matching 10 bases. The CDR3 is made up of 15 amino acids. The V gene's germline CDR1 is SGHNT and CDR2 YYREEE (reference sequence). Trimming at V came to 4 bases and at J to 4 bases, leaving 7 bases not matched to a gene. The CDR3 DNA is TGTGCCAGCAGCCGGACAGGGGGTGATTTCACTGAAGCTTTCTTT. It codes for CASSRTGGDFTEAFF. Complete variable domain (other parts from reference TRBV5-4 and TRBJ1-1): ETGVTQSPTHLIKTRGQQVTLRCSSQSGHNTVSWYQQALGQGPQFIFQYYREEENGRGNFPPRFSGLQFPNYSSELNVNALELDDSALYLCASSRTGGDFTEAFFGQGTRLTVV.

The V gene is TRBV5-6, the J gene TRBJ2-4; no firm D call. V was trimmed by 4 bases and J by 4 bases, leaving 21 bases between them. CDR3 length equals 17 residues. CDR1 SGHDT and CDR2 YYEEEE come from the germline V gene. The CDR3 nucleotides read TGTGCCAGCAGCCCCCCGTTTGGTAAGTGCCAGAAAAACATTCAGTACTTC. Translation: CASSPPFGKCQKNIQYF.

The V call is TRBV6-5, the J call TRBJ2-2; D not resolved. This CDR3 region has 14 residues. Germline V gene sequence: CDR1 MNHEY, CDR2 SVGAGI. V lost 0 bases and J 4 bases, leaving 6 bases between the germline ends. The CDR3 DNA sequence: TGTGCCAGCAGTTACTCGTCCGTCACCGGGGAGCTGTTTTTT. It specifies CASSYSSVTGELFF.

This chain links TRBV19 with TRBJ1-1, with 10 nucleotides matching TRBD1. V lost 4 bases to trimming and J lost 11 bases; unmatched junction nucleotides: 7. The germline V gene encodes CDR1 LNHDA and CDR2 SQIVND (reference sequence). The CDR3 is 13 amino acids. The CDR3 sequence is CASSTRDRGWAFF. The DNA for the CDR3 is TGTGCCAGTAGTACCCGGGACAGGGGTTGGGCTTTCTTT.

The chain links TRBV27 to TRBJ1-1; D call uncertain. CDR3 length: 16 residues. The V and J ends lost 0 bases and 3 bases respectively, with 14 bases between them. Looked up from germline, CDR1 is MNHEY and CDR2 is SMNVEV (reference sequence). CDR3 in DNA: TGTGCCAGCAGTTTATCCGGTACGTTGGAGGACACTGAAGCTTTCTTT. It specifies CASSLSGTLEDTEAFF.

The genes are TRBV12-3 or TRBV12-4 and TRBJ2-3; D tentatively fits TRBD1 or TRBD2 (5 bases each). The CDR3 has 12 amino acids. Trimming pared 1 base from V and 6 bases from J, leaving 5 bases between. CDR3 in amino acids: CASSLGGDTQYF. As DNA, the CDR3 is TGTGCCAGCAGTTTAGGGGGGGATACGCAGTATTTT.

The rearrangement joins TRBV5-1 to TRBJ2-7; TRBD1 is a possible D gene (5 bases). CDR1 is SGHRS and CDR2 is YFSETQ in the germline V gene. This CDR3 is 14 amino acids long. The V and J ends lost 2 bases and 6 bases respectively, with 15 bases between them. CDR3 residues: CASSLPQGSTEQYF. CDR3 nucleotides: TGCGCCAGCAGCTTACCCCAGGGTTCAACCGAGCAGTACTTC.

V and J are TRBV12-3 or TRBV12-4 and TRBJ1-2; D is uncertain. Trimming shortened V by 7 bases and J by 6 bases, and 9 bases separated the two germline ends. This CDR3 spans 11 amino acids. The CDR3 spells CASTWVHGYTF. The CDR3 bases are TGTGCCAGCACCTGGGTACATGGCTACACCTTC.

This clone has just a few counts. The rearrangement links TRBV5-1 to TRBJ1-6; 9 bases align to TRBD1. The V gene end was trimmed by 2 bases and the J gene end by 9 bases; junction bases not matched to a gene: 9. Germline CDR1 is SGHRS and CDR2 is YFSETQ. This CDR3 contains 16 residues. The CDR3 nucleotides are TGCGCCAGCAGCTTCACGTCGGGACAGGGCGGTTCACCCCTCCACTTT. Translation gives CASSFTSGQGGSPLHF.

Only a few counts were recorded for this clone. V is TRBV12-3 or TRBV12-4 and J is TRBJ1-2; tentatively, D is TRBD1 (5 bases). The V end lost 10 bases, the J end lost 3 bases, and 12 bases lay between the germline ends. The length of the CDR3 is 12 residues. Here the CDR3 DNA reads TGTGCCACCGGGGACCGCTACTATGGCTACACCTTC. This encodes CATGDRYYGYTF.

In nucleotides, the CDR3 is TGTGCCACCTTTGAGACGTTCTCTGGAAACACCATATATTTT. Its protein product is CATFETFSGNTIYF. The chain has TRBV10-3 and TRBJ1-3; D uncertain. CDR1 is ENHRY and CDR2 is SYGVKD in the germline V gene. The CDR3 extends over 14 amino acids. V dropped 10 bases and J dropped 0 bases, with 13 bases sitting between them.

This sequence joins TRBV7-9 and TRBJ1-1; D is perhaps TRBD1 (6 bases). This CDR3 region has 15 residues. V was shortened by 1 base and J by 5 bases, with 14 bases between the two germline ends. Germline loops: CDR1 SEHNR, CDR2 FQNEAQ (reference sequence). The CDR3 sequence is CASSLVSGGWTEAFF. The CDR3 nucleotides read TGTGCCAGCAGCTTAGTCTCGGGGGGCTGGACTGAAGCTTTCTTT.

The rearrangement links TRBV14 to TRBJ2-7, with D possibly being TRBD1 (5 bases). The germline gives CDR1 SGHDN, CDR2 FVKESK. Trimming shortened V by 0 bases and J by 0 bases, and 21 bases separated the two germline ends. The CDR3 runs 19 residues. CDR3 loop: CASSQDGPDKHRSSYEQYF. CDR3 nucleotides: TGTGCCAGCAGCCAAGACGGGCCGGACAAACATAGGAGCTCCTACGAGCAGTACTTC.

The table lists this clone with a count of one. The chain employs TRBV7-2 and TRBJ2-5; D is possibly TRBD1 (6 bases). CDR1 is SGHTA and CDR2 is FQGNSA in the germline V gene. The V gene lost 3 bases and the J gene lost 3 bases, with 11 bases spanning the gap. The CDR3 sequence is 14 residues long. In DNA form, the CDR3 reads TGTGCCAGCAGCTTTCAGGGGTCTAAAGAGACCCAGTACTTC. It specifies CASSFQGSKETQYF.

V is TRBV5-1 and J is TRBJ1-2; 9 positions match TRBD1. V lost 4 bases, J lost 5 bases, and 6 bases stayed unmatched. This CDR3 has 14 amino acids. The germline V gene encodes CDR1 SGHRS and CDR2 YFSETQ. CDR3 in amino acids: CASSRDREFYGYTF. The CDR3, as DNA: TGCGCCAGCAGCCGGGACAGGGAGTTTTATGGCTACACCTTC. The entire variable domain, with the rest obtained from reference TRBV5-1 and TRBJ1-2, is as follows: KAGVTQTPRYLIKTRGQQVTLSCSPISGHRSVSWYQQTPGQGLQFLFEYFSETQRNKGNFPGRFSGRQFSNSRSEMNVSTLELGDSALYLCASSRDREFYGYTFGSGTRLTVV.

The rearrangement links TRBV19 to TRBJ1-5; the D gene is possibly TRBD1 (5 bases). This CDR3 has 15 residues. The germline gives CDR1 LNHDA, CDR2 SQIVND (reference sequence). Trimming took off 7 bases at V and 3 bases at J, with 16 bases between the two ends. The CDR3 nucleotides are TGTGCCAGTACCACAGACGGGGGGTCCAATCAGCCCCAGCATTTT. Its translation is CASTTDGGSNQPQHF.

V usage is TRBV6-2 or TRBV6-3 and J usage is TRBJ1-1; D remains unclear. This CDR3 is built from 11 residues. Trimming took 2 bases from V and 8 from J, leaving 6 bases between them. Germline CDR1 and CDR2: MNHEY and SVGEGT. The CDR3 sequence: CASSYHREAFF. The CDR3 DNA reads as TGTGCCAGCAGTTACCATCGGGAAGCTTTCTTT.

This chain uses TRBV4-1 with TRBJ1-2; D may be TRBD1 (6 bases). Deletions cut 4 bases from V and 0 bases from J, with 12 bases between. Per the germline V gene, CDR1 is MGHRA and CDR2 is YSYEKL. The CDR3 is 15 amino acids. CDR3 coding DNA: TGCGCCAGCAGCCTAAGGGACACTCCTAACTATGGCTACACCTTC. Translation: CASSLRDTPNYGYTF.

The rearrangement links TRBV28 to TRBJ1-2; tentative D call: TRBD1 (6 bases). Trimming cost V 4 bases and J 5 bases, with 8 bases left between them. The germline V gene encodes CDR1 MDHEN and CDR2 SYDVKM. The CDR3 runs 12 residues. The CDR3 region has the DNA TGTGCCAGCAGTTCCGGACAGTATGGCTACACCTTC. It yields the protein CASSSGQYGYTF.

V gene TRBV7-9 combines with J gene TRBJ1-5; TRBD1 might be the D (5 bases). The germline V gene encodes CDR1 SEHNR and CDR2 FQNEAQ (reference sequence). The CDR3 is 13 residues long. V lost 4 bases, J lost 5 bases, and 9 bases lay in between. The CDR3 region is CASSYTGDQPQHF. Written as DNA, the CDR3 is TGTGCCAGCAGCTATACAGGAGATCAGCCCCAGCATTTT.

This sequence joins TRBV20-1 and TRBJ1-2, with D perhaps TRBD1 (5 bases). Germline V CDR1 and CDR2: DFQATT, SNEGSKA (reference sequence). Trimming took 3 bases from V and 9 from J, leaving 17 bases between them. CDR3 length: 13 amino acids. In nucleotides, the CDR3 is TGCAGTGCTAGTTACGACAGCCGGGCGAGCTACACCTTC. Its protein is CSASYDSRASYTF.

This clone has only one observation. The chain has TRBV7-9 and TRBJ1-1, with D perhaps matching TRBD1 (6 bases). CDR3 length: 15 residues. V was cut by 4 bases and J by 5 bases, with 17 bases left in between. The germline V gene has CDR1 SEHNR and CDR2 FQNEAQ (reference sequence). The CDR3 nucleotides read TGTGCCAGCAGCTCCTCTACAGGGAGGGGAACTGAAGCTTTCTTT. Translating gives CASSSSTGRGTEAFF.

This clone has a single count. V and J are TRBV6-4 and TRBJ1-6; 8 bases are shared with TRBD1. V dropped 0 bases and J dropped 9; count of bases not matched to a gene: 7. This CDR3 is 16 amino acids long. CDR1 is MRHNA and CDR2 is SNTAGT in the germline V gene. CDR3 in amino acids: CASSDSGQGGGSPLHF. The CDR3 DNA reads TGTGCCAGCAGTGACTCTGGACAGGGCGGTGGTTCACCCCTCCACTTT.

V and J are TRBV9 and TRBJ1-2; D remains unclear. The CDR3 spans 19 residues. Between the trimmed V and J ends, which lost 0 bases and 4 bases, there was a span of 25 bases. Germline values: CDR1 SGDLS, CDR2 YYNGEE. The CDR3, as DNA: TGTGCCAGCAGCGTAGAAGGCCCGCAGTTCTCGTCGACACCCTATGGCTACACCTTC. Amino acids: CASSVEGPQFSSTPYGYTF.

The chain has TRBV18 and TRBJ2-5; D is possibly TRBD1 (5 bases). Per germline, CDR1 KGHSH and CDR2 LQKENI. V was pared by 3 bases and J by 5 bases, with 13 bases between. The CDR3 contains 14 residues. The CDR3 loop reads CASSPPVGQETQYF. CDR3 nucleotides: TGTGCCAGCTCACCTCCGGTGGGGCAGGAGACCCAGTACTTC.

The chain links TRBV27 to TRBJ1-1; D ambiguous. Between the trimmed V and J ends, which lost 4 bases and 1 base, there was a span of 10 bases. The CDR3 runs 14 residues. The germline CDR1 and CDR2 sequences are MNHEY and SMNVEV (reference sequence). CDR3 region: CASSSGWGNTEAFF. CDR3 nucleotide sequence: TGTGCCAGCAGTTCGGGGTGGGGGAACACTGAAGCTTTCTTT.